One sample yielded the 9 T cell receptor beta chains listed below, sequenced in a study of T cells in Graves' hyperthyroidism and ophthalmopathy. RNA transcripts gave rise to amplified TCR beta CDR3 regions. When the TCR CDR3 underwent first-round RT-PCR, the HTBI primer set was used. From the multiplex PCR reads, TCRdb called clonotypes with MiXCR, one entry per CDR3 protein. Of about 600,000 distinct CDR3 sequences in the sample, about 14% were seen once. Sequenced input: blood. The receptors here all came from a woman in her forties or fifties with Graves' ophthalmopathy.

The sample holds many counts of this clonotype. CDR3 sequence reads: CASSFASSSGSYEQYF. The CDR3 DNA reads as TGTGCCAGCAGTTTCGCCTCGTCTAGCGGCTCCTACGAGCAGTACTTC. J is TRBJ2-7 and V is TRBV28; TRBD2 matches 7 bases. Germline CDR1 reads MDHEN; CDR2 reads SYDVKM. This CDR3 has 16 residues. V lost 3 bases, J lost 0 bases, and 8 bases stayed unmatched.

In its sample, this clonotype was seen many times. The CDR3 DNA sequence: TGTGCCAGCAGCTTAGGTGGGACCAGGCGGGGCTACACCTTC. As protein: CASSLGGTRRGYTF. This rearrangement joins TRBV7-2 to TRBJ1-2, with D possibly matching TRBD1 (5 bases). Germline CDR1 and CDR2: SGHTA and FQGNSA. The ends were cut back, 1 base at V and 8 bases at J, with 14 bases in the middle. This CDR3 comprises 14 residues. The variable domain in full, completed from reference TRBV7-2 and TRBJ1-2, reads GAGVSQSPSNKVTEKGKDVELRCDPISGHTALYWYRQSLGQGLEFLIYFQGNSAPDKSGLPSDRFSAERTGGSVSTLTIQRTQQEDSAVYLCASSLGGTRRGYTFGSGTRLTVV.

The table lists this clonotype with many counts. The chain is built from TRBV28 and TRBJ1-5, with D maybe TRBD1 (5 bases). Germline V gene data show CDR1 as MDHEN and CDR2 as SYDVKM. The CDR3 runs to 13 residues. Trimming removed 6 bases at V and 4 bases at J, with 10 bases between. CDR3 DNA sequence: TGTGCCAGCAGGGGGCCTGATAATCAGCCCCAGCATTTT. Protein: CASRGPDNQPQHF.

The rearrangement links TRBV7-9 to TRBJ1-3; D is uncertain. The length of the CDR3 is 15 residues. Germline loops: CDR1 SEHNR, CDR2 FQNEAQ (reference sequence). V was clipped by 7 bases and J by 0 bases, with 13 bases between them. CDR3 in DNA: TGTGCCAGCACCCAAGACGGATCCTCTGGAAACACCATATATTTT. Protein product: CASTQDGSSGNTIYF. Full variable domain (missing parts from reference TRBV7-9 and TRBJ1-3): DTGVSQNPRHKITKRGQNVTFRCDPISEHNRLYWYRQTLGQGPEFLTYFQNEAQLEKSRLLSDRFSAERPKGSFSTLEIQRTEQGDSAMYLCASTQDGSSGNTIYFGEGSWLTVV.

V usage is TRBV6-2 or TRBV6-3 and J usage is TRBJ2-1, with a possible D match to TRBD2 (5 bases). Trimming took 2 bases from V and 5 from J, leaving 13 bases between them. Germline assignment: CDR1 MNHEY and CDR2 SVGEGT. This CDR3 contains 15 residues. The CDR3 nucleotides read TGTGCCAGCAGTTACGACCGGGATATTAACAATGAGCAGTTCTTC. Translation gives CASSYDRDINNEQFF.

Notes on this clonotype: Being one base from a much bigger clone, this may be a read error. The chain links TRBV7-3 to TRBJ2-3, with 12 bases aligning to TRBD2. The CDR3 contains 16 residues. The germline CDR1 and CDR2 sequences are SGHTA and FQGTGA. The CDR3 region is CASSLRTSGKGDTRYF. In DNA form, the CDR3 reads TGTGCCAGCAGCTTAAGGACTAGCGGGAAAGGAGATACGCGGTATTTT.

This clonotype was found many times. The chain recombines TRBV20-1 with TRBJ2-7; 7 positions agree with TRBD2. The V gene end was trimmed by 6 bases and the J gene end by 6 bases; junction bases not matched to a gene: 23. CDR3 length equals 17 residues. CDR1 DFQATT and CDR2 SNEGSKA come from the germline V gene (reference sequence). The DNA of the CDR3 is TGCAGTGCCAGTGGGATTGGTCGGGAGGAGCGTCGGGTCGAGCAGTACTTC. Its translation: CSASGIGREERRVEQYF.

The chain couples TRBV12-3 or TRBV12-4 to TRBJ2-3; no firm D call. Trimming removed 10 bases from V and 4 bases from J, with 15 bases in between. The CDR3 covers 13 residues. CDR3 sequence: CATRAANADTQYF. CDR3 DNA sequence: TGTGCCACTCGGGCCGCAAACGCAGATACGCAGTATTTT.

The chain joins TRBV7-2 to TRBJ1-2; 10 positions match TRBD1. Per germline, CDR1 SGHTA and CDR2 FQGNSA. The CDR3 runs to 19 residues. With V trimmed by 5 bases and J by 4 bases, 19 bases remained unmatched. CDR3 loop: CASSLTPGQGGSLSYGYTF. CDR3 sequence (DNA): TGTGCCAGCAGCCTAACCCCAGGACAGGGGGGCTCCCTAAGCTATGGCTACACCTTC.